The 24 T cell receptor beta chains in this list originate from one sample, sequenced in a study of shared clonotypes between healthy human individuals. The method was immunoSEQ multiplex PCR; TCRdb's version includes in-frame clones alone and lacks a portion of them. The table has a few million clones, 90% to 95% seen once. The sample comprised naive CD4+ T cells from PBMCs. Subset: CD45RA+ positively selected. Source of these receptors: a man between 18 and 35 years old in good health. Some clones in this sample may be carry-over from other donors' samples.

The CDR3 bases are TGTGCCAGCACCAAGGGTGGTTATGGCTACACCTTC. This sequence encodes CASTKGGYGYTF. The V and J genes are TRBV28 and TRBJ1-2; no definite D call. Germline V CDR1 and CDR2: MDHEN, SYDVKM. Trimming stripped 7 bases from V and 5 bases from J, with 11 bases between. CDR3 length: 12 residues.

Note on this clone: At one of its ends the junction is not consistent with the germline gene, which may arise from a read error. V gene TRBV6-1 combines with J gene TRBJ1-2; D is undetermined. The CDR3 loop spans 13 amino acids. Germline values: CDR1 MNHNS, CDR2 SASEGT. CDR3 protein: CASREGFGDGYTF. The CDR3 region has the DNA TGTGCCAGCAGAGAAGGGTTTGGGGATGGCTACACCTTC.

This chain links TRBV5-1 with TRBJ1-2; D call uncertain. The germline V gene encodes CDR1 SGHRS and CDR2 YFSETQ. Between the trimmed V and J ends, which lost 0 bases and 4 bases, there was a span of 10 bases. The CDR3 consists of 14 residues. The DNA for the CDR3 is TGCGCCAGCAGCTTGGCTACGGCGGGCTATGGCTACACCTTC. Its translation: CASSLATAGYGYTF.

V gene TRBV11-2 combines with J gene TRBJ2-1; D remains unclear. Germline loops: CDR1 SGHAT, CDR2 FQNNGV. This CDR3 has 10 amino acids. Trimming took 4 bases from V and 10 from J, leaving 5 bases between them. The CDR3 sequence is CASSSGEQFF. CDR3 nucleotide sequence: TGTGCCAGCAGCTCCGGGGAGCAGTTCTTC.

The rearrangement links TRBV27 to TRBJ2-1; D is perhaps TRBD1 or TRBD2 (5 bases each). This CDR3 has 15 residues. CDR1 MNHEY and CDR2 SMNVEV come from the germline V gene (reference sequence). The germline V and J ends were trimmed by 2 bases and 0 bases, with 8 bases remaining between them. CDR3 sequence: CASSLRGFSYNEQFF. The CDR3 DNA sequence: TGTGCCAGCAGTTTACGGGGCTTCTCCTACAATGAGCAGTTCTTC.

The rearrangement joins TRBV29-1 to TRBJ1-1; D is uncertain. V dropped 0 bases and J dropped 3 bases, with 17 bases sitting between them. CDR1 and CDR2 from the germline V gene are SQVTM and ANQGSEA. There are 16 residues in the CDR3. CDR3: CSVEDRKDWRYTEAFF. The CDR3 DNA reads TGCAGCGTTGAAGATCGGAAGGATTGGAGGTACACTGAAGCTTTCTTT.

This sequence joins TRBV6-5 and TRBJ2-2, with TRBD1 as a possible D gene (5 bases). This CDR3 is built from 14 residues. The germline V gene encodes CDR1 MNHEY and CDR2 SVGAGI. For the CDR3, the DNA is TGTGGCGTAAGAAAGGGGCAAAACACCGGGGAGCTGTTTTTT. Translated, it gives CGVRKGQNTGELFF.

The chain links TRBV30 to TRBJ2-7; D is perhaps TRBD2 (6 bases). Germline loops: CDR1 GTSNPN, CDR2 SVGIG (reference sequence). The CDR3 length is 15 residues. Trimming removed 7 bases from V and 2 bases from J, with 21 bases in between. CDR3 in amino acids: CASTNSGSSPYEQYF. DNA for the CDR3: TGTGCCTCCACAAATTCCGGGAGCTCCCCCTACGAGCAGTACTTC. The whole variable domain, filled in from reference TRBV30 and TRBJ2-7, reads SQTIHQWPATLVQPVGSPLSLECTVEGTSNPNLYWYRQAAGRGLQLLFYSVGIGQISSEVPQNLSASRPQDRQFILSSKKLLLSDSGFYLCASTNSGSSPYEQYFGPGTRLTVT.

The chain uses TRBV9 and TRBJ1-5; unclear D gene. CDR1 and CDR2 (germline): SGDLS, YYNGEE. V lost 2 bases and J lost 0, with 9 bases in between. The CDR3 has 15 residues. The CDR3 sequence: CASSVSGNSNQPQHF. CDR3 DNA: TGTGCCAGCAGCGTCTCCGGGAATAGCAATCAGCCCCAGCATTTT.

CDR3 sequence: CASSLLTSGVYNEQFF. For the CDR3, the DNA is TGTGCCAGCAGCTTATTGACTAGCGGGGTTTACAATGAGCAGTTCTTC. The genes are TRBV11-2 and TRBJ2-1, with 11 positions matching TRBD2. The germline V gene encodes CDR1 SGHAT and CDR2 FQNNGV. With 2 bases clipped from V and 4 bases from J, the junction kept 4 bases outside the gene matches. This CDR3 spans 16 amino acids.

V usage is TRBV29-1 and J usage is TRBJ1-4, with D unresolved. The CDR3 totals 14 residues. Germline V CDR1 and CDR2: SQVTM, ANQGSEA. V gave up 6 bases and J gave up 5 bases, with 16 bases separating them. DNA of the CDR3: TGCAGCGTCCGACGCCGGCATTGGAATGAAAAACTGTTTTTT. It is translated as CSVRRRHWNEKLFF.

The V and J genes are TRBV2 and TRBJ2-1; D is unresolved. The length of the CDR3 is 15 residues. V dropped 1 base and J dropped 5 bases, with 12 bases sitting between them. Germline V lookup: CDR1 SNHLY, CDR2 FYNNEI. The CDR3 loop is CASSEEPFRDNEQFF. CDR3 sequence (DNA): TGTGCCAGCAGTGAAGAACCCTTCCGGGACAATGAGCAGTTCTTC.

The chain carries TRBV4-1 and TRBJ2-5; 7 bases map to TRBD1. CDR3 size: 15 residues. The junction had 8 bases not matched to a gene; V was cut back by 0 bases and J by 7 bases. CDR1 and CDR2 (germline): MGHRA, YSYEKL. CDR3 protein: CASSQEGQRSGTQYF. The CDR3 nucleotides are TGCGCCAGCAGCCAAGAGGGACAGCGTTCGGGGACCCAGTACTTC.

V is TRBV5-1 and J is TRBJ2-1; D gene ambiguous. This CDR3 comprises 16 residues. Germline CDR1 is SGHRS and CDR2 is YFSETQ. Trimming pared 4 bases from V and 4 bases from J, leaving 18 bases between. CDR3 sequence reads: CASSATPASRYNEQFF. CDR3 nucleotides: TGCGCCAGCAGCGCGACGCCGGCGAGCCGATACAATGAGCAGTTCTTC. Combining the CDR3 with reference TRBV5-1 and TRBJ2-1 gives the whole variable domain KAGVTQTPRYLIKTRGQQVTLSCSPISGHRSVSWYQQTPGQGLQFLFEYFSETQRNKGNFPGRFSGRQFSNSRSEMNVSTLELGDSALYLCASSATPASRYNEQFFGPGTRLTVL.

This chain links TRBV27 with TRBJ2-1; D gene uncertain. The length of the CDR3 is 15 residues. Deletions cut 7 bases from V and 2 bases from J, with 15 bases between. The germline V gene has CDR1 MNHEY and CDR2 SMNVEV (reference sequence). CDR3 DNA sequence: TGTGCCAGCAACTTCGGAAGTCCAACCTACAATGAGCAGTTCTTC. It specifies CASNFGSPTYNEQFF.

The chain carries TRBV6-4 and TRBJ1-2; a possible D gene is TRBD1 (5 bases). Per germline, CDR1 MRHNA and CDR2 SNTAGT. The CDR3 contains 14 residues. Trimming cost V 0 bases and J 7 bases, with 12 bases left between them. The CDR3 DNA sequence: TGTGCCAGCAGTGACTCGGGGAGGACACTTGGCTACACCTTC. Encoded protein: CASSDSGRTLGYTF.

The chain uses TRBV5-1 and TRBJ2-3; no clear D gene. This CDR3 has 12 residues. The ends were cut back, 4 bases at V and 5 bases at J, with 8 bases in the middle. Germline CDR1 is SGHRS and CDR2 is YFSETQ. CDR3 loop: CASSRSGDTQYF. The DNA for the CDR3 is TGCGCCAGCAGCCGATCGGGAGATACGCAGTATTTT.

The chain has TRBV7-2 and TRBJ2-7; D ambiguous. Germline values: CDR1 SGHTA, CDR2 FQGNSA. The V end lost 2 bases, the J end lost 6 bases, and 20 bases lay between the germline ends. This CDR3 comprises 16 residues. The CDR3 nucleotides are TGTGCCAGCAGCTTAATGGGATTTCTAGGGCAAGGCGAGCAGTACTTC. It encodes CASSLMGFLGQGEQYF.

The chain is built from TRBV10-3 and TRBJ1-5; D unresolved. Per germline, CDR1 ENHRY and CDR2 SYGVKD. V was trimmed by 0 bases and J by 6 bases, leaving 9 bases between them. This CDR3 spans 14 amino acids. In DNA form, the CDR3 reads TGTGCCATCAGTGAGTCGAACGTCGGTCAGCCCCAGCATTTT. Its translation: CAISESNVGQPQHF.

The V gene is TRBV28, the J gene TRBJ1-2; weak D call: TRBD1 (5 bases). Trimming removed 6 bases at V and 8 bases at J, with 22 bases between. Germline-derived CDR1 and CDR2 are MDHEN and SYDVKM. CDR3 length equals 15 residues. The CDR3, as DNA: TGTGCCAGCAGCCCGATCCCTGACAGCTGGAGGGGCTACACCTTC. Protein: CASSPIPDSWRGYTF.

The gene calls are TRBV5-1 and TRBJ2-3; tentatively, D is TRBD2 (6 bases). Germline V gene lookup returns CDR1 SGHRS and CDR2 YFSETQ. This CDR3 is 14 amino acids long. V was pared by 0 bases and J by 5 bases, with 10 bases between. The CDR3 is CASSLEVGGDTQYF. For the CDR3, the DNA is TGCGCCAGCAGCTTGGAAGTGGGAGGAGATACGCAGTATTTT.

This chain uses TRBV6-5 with TRBJ2-3; no firm D call. This CDR3 region has 13 residues. With 0 bases removed from V and 4 bases from J, the gap between germline ends came to 5 bases. Germline V gene lookup returns CDR1 MNHEY and CDR2 SVGAGI. The CDR3 region is CASSYSRADTQYF. As DNA, the CDR3 is TGTGCCAGCAGTTACTCTCGGGCAGATACGCAGTATTTT.

This rearrangement joins TRBV9 to TRBJ2-2, with D possibly matching TRBD2 (6 bases). The CDR3 sequence is 15 residues long. CDR1 and CDR2 (germline): SGDLS, YYNGEE. The ends were cut back, 0 bases at V and 6 bases at J, with 12 bases in the middle. CDR3 DNA sequence: TGTGCCAGCAGCGTAGTCGCGGGATCGGCCGGGGAGCTGTTTTTT. Protein: CASSVVAGSAGELFF.

V usage is TRBV7-9 and J usage is TRBJ2-1; no definite D call. CDR3 size: 15 residues. V was pared by 5 bases and J by 12 bases, with 23 bases between. CDR1 is SEHNR, CDR2 FQNEAQ, per germline (reference sequence). This CDR3 reads CASSPPGELPFGQFF. The CDR3 nucleotides read TGTGCCAGCAGCCCCCCGGGTGAACTACCTTTTGGGCAGTTCTTC.